The 16 T cell receptor beta chains reported below all come from one sample, sequenced in a study of blood T cells in healthy people across ages. A second PCR of 7 to 11 cycles used a sample-barcoded 5' primer and a J-beta primer mix. TCRdb analysed the 5' RACE reads with MiXCR anew, one entry per CDR3 protein. Among hundreds of thousands of distinct CDR3 sequences listed, approximately 40% were seen once. Sequenced sample: blood. The receptors were gathered from a man older than 75 in good health.

Concerning this clonotype itself: Germline and junction disagree at one end, which may indicate a read error. This chain uses TRBV4-3 with TRBJ2-7, with D unclear. This CDR3 comprises 13 residues. Germline assignment: CDR1 LGHNA and CDR2 YSLEER. CDR3 in DNA: TGCACCAGCAGCCAACGCCTCTACTACGAGCAGTACTTC. This translates into CTSSQRLYYEQYF.

This clonotype turned up a few times. The chain has TRBV15 and TRBJ1-1; D is uncertain. Germline V CDR1 and CDR2: LNHNV, YYDKDF (reference sequence). CDR3 length: 13 amino acids. Between the trimmed V and J ends, which lost 0 bases and 5 bases, there was a span of 7 bases. The CDR3 loop reads CATSRDRRTEAFF. The CDR3 nucleotides read TGTGCCACCAGCAGAGATCGAAGGACTGAAGCTTTCTTT.

This chain joins TRBV29-1 and TRBJ2-7; weak D call: TRBD2 (6 bases). The V gene lost 7 bases and the J gene lost 2 bases, with 15 bases spanning the gap. Germline V gene lookup returns CDR1 SQVTM and CDR2 ANQGSEA. The CDR3 totals 13 residues. This chain's CDR3 is CSGGDEAPYEQYF. The CDR3 bases are TGCAGCGGCGGGGACGAAGCACCCTACGAGCAGTACTTC.

The gene calls are TRBV6-5 and TRBJ2-4; perhaps D is TRBD1 or TRBD2 (5 bases each). Germline V gives CDR1 MNHEY, CDR2 SVGAGI. The CDR3 consists of 14 residues. V lost 5 bases and J 13 bases, leaving 21 bases between the germline ends. CDR3 coding DNA: TGTGCCAGCAGTATAGATCCGCACCGAGGGGAGCAGTACTTC. Its translation is CASSIDPHRGEQYF.

In this sample, this clonotype turned up a few times. The rearrangement uses TRBV5-1 and TRBJ1-4; TRBD1 aligns across 11 bases. V lost 3 bases, J lost 3 bases, and 4 bases stayed unmatched. This CDR3 is 16 amino acids long. Germline-derived CDR1 and CDR2 are SGHRS and YFSETQ. The chain's CDR3 is CASSWDRGAANEKLFF. Here the CDR3 DNA reads TGCGCCAGCAGCTGGGACAGGGGGGCAGCTAATGAAAAACTGTTTTTT. The full variable domain, with the rest looked up from reference TRBV5-1 and TRBJ1-4, is KAGVTQTPRYLIKTRGQQVTLSCSPISGHRSVSWYQQTPGQGLQFLFEYFSETQRNKGNFPGRFSGRQFSNSRSEMNVSTLELGDSALYLCASSWDRGAANEKLFFGSGTQLSVL.

This chain joins TRBV12-3 or TRBV12-4 and TRBJ1-2; D might be TRBD1 (6 bases). The ends were cut back, 6 bases at V and 7 bases at J, with 15 bases in the middle. The CDR3 has 13 amino acids. The CDR3 sequence is CASRRTVGAGYTF. The CDR3 DNA reads TGTGCCAGCAGACGTACAGTGGGGGCTGGCTACACCTTC.

The V call is TRBV7-2, the J call TRBJ2-1; possible D gene TRBD2, 5 bases. This CDR3 comprises 12 residues. Germline V gene data show CDR1 as SGHTA and CDR2 as FQGNSA. V was cut by 0 bases and J by 14 bases, with 11 bases left in between. The CDR3 region has the DNA TGTGCCAGCAGCTTAGCAGGGAGTGTCGAGTTCTTC. It is translated as CASSLAGSVEFF. The full variable domain, rest sourced from reference TRBV7-2 and TRBJ2-1, is GAGVSQSPSNKVTEKGKDVELRCDPISGHTALYWYRQSLGQGLEFLIYFQGNSAPDKSGLPSDRFSAERTGGSVSTLTIQRTQQEDSAVYLCASSLAGSVEFFGPGTRLTVL.

This clonotype has just a few counts. A much larger clonotype is one base distant, so this may be a read error. The V call is TRBV5-1, the J call TRBJ2-7; TRBD1 agrees at 7 bases. Per germline, CDR1 SGHRS and CDR2 YFSETQ. The junction had 3 bases not matched to a gene; V was cut back by 3 bases and J by 3 bases. This CDR3 has 13 residues. The CDR3 spells CASSWDSLYEQYF. CDR3 nucleotides: TGCGCCAGCAGCTGGGACAGCCTCTACGAGCAGTACTTC. The whole variable domain, remainder taken from reference TRBV5-1 and TRBJ2-7, is KAGVTQTPRYLIKTRGQQVTLSCSPISGHRSVSWYQQTPGQGLQFLFEYFSETQRNKGNFPGRFSGRQFSNSRSEMNVSTLELGDSALYLCASSWDSLYEQYFGPGTRLTVT.

This clonotype showed up just a few times. The chain couples TRBV5-6 to TRBJ2-2; no firm D call. V lost 4 bases, J lost 4 bases, and 11 bases lay in between. Germline V gives CDR1 SGHDT, CDR2 YYEEEE. The CDR3 runs to 14 residues. CDR3 amino acids: CASSPLTGTGELFF. CDR3 bases: TGTGCCAGCAGCCCCCTGACGGGCACCGGGGAGCTGTTTTTT.

This clonotype was seen a few times. The V gene is TRBV29-1, the J gene TRBJ1-4; D is perhaps TRBD1 (5 bases). Germline V gene sequence: CDR1 SQVTM, CDR2 ANQGSEA. Trimming took 1 base from V and 6 from J, leaving 9 bases between them. The CDR3 has 13 residues. CDR3 amino acids: CSVEVGLDEKLFF. CDR3 nucleotides: TGCAGCGTTGAAGTGGGACTGGATGAAAAACTGTTTTTT.

This clonotype was observed a few times. The chain combines TRBV6-2 or TRBV6-3 with TRBJ2-1, with D perhaps TRBD1 or TRBD2 (5 bases each). CDR1 is MNHEY and CDR2 is SVGEGT in the germline V gene. V was pared by 6 bases and J by 3 bases, with 15 bases between. The CDR3 sequence is 15 residues long. The CDR3 DNA follows: TGTGCCAGCAGCACCGGGGCAGTGGGCTACAATGAGCAGTTCTTC. As protein: CASSTGAVGYNEQFF.

Concerning this clonotype: Germline is not matched at one junction end, which may reflect a read error. The V gene is TRBV5-1, the J gene TRBJ2-5; D gene ambiguous. The CDR3 runs to 13 residues. Per the germline V gene, CDR1 is SGHRS and CDR2 is YFSETQ. In nucleotides, the CDR3 is TGCGCCGGCAGCTTGGTTATACGAGAGACCCAGTACTTC. This gives the protein CAGSLVIRETQYF.

This clonotype was counted ten times or more. The V and J genes are TRBV29-1 and TRBJ2-1; D is unresolved. Trimming left V 5 bases short and J 2 bases short, with 10 bases between. CDR1 and CDR2 from the germline V gene are SQVTM and ANQGSEA. This CDR3 has 13 residues. The CDR3 protein is CSVSKHAYNEQFF. CDR3 nucleotides: TGCAGCGTTAGTAAACATGCCTACAATGAGCAGTTCTTC.

This clonotype came up many times. The chain couples TRBV29-1 to TRBJ2-1, with TRBD2 identical over 13 bases. This CDR3 has 15 residues. The V and J ends lost 6 bases and 9 bases, in that order; junction bases with no gene match: 11. The germline CDR1 and CDR2 sequences are SQVTM and ANQGSEA. The CDR3 DNA reads TGCAGCGTGGGGACCGGGACTAGCGGGAACCTTGAGCAGTTCTTC. This gives the protein CSVGTGTSGNLEQFF.

Comments on this clonotype: It may be a read error: a sequence one base away is much more abundant. V usage is TRBV29-1 and J usage is TRBJ2-7; D gene uncertain. This CDR3 contains 13 residues. V lost 7 bases to trimming and J lost 3 bases, with 16 bases between them. The germline V gene encodes CDR1 SQVTM and CDR2 ANQGSEA. CDR3 residues: CSAFTGRFYEQYF. The CDR3 coding sequence is TGCAGCGCATTTACGGGCCGGTTCTACGAGCAGTACTTC.

This clonotype was detected only a few times. V usage is TRBV7-9 and J usage is TRBJ2-3, with D tentatively TRBD1 or TRBD2 (5 bases each). Deletions cut 5 bases from V and 5 bases from J, with 14 bases between. CDR1 and CDR2 (germline): SEHNR, FQNEAQ (reference sequence). The CDR3 runs to 14 residues. The CDR3 region has the DNA TGTGCCAGCAGCGACCGGGACCCACGAGATACGCAGTATTTT. Protein: CASSDRDPRDTQYF. The full variable domain, with the rest looked up from reference TRBV7-9 and TRBJ2-3, is DTGVSQNPRHKITKRGQNVTFRCDPISEHNRLYWYRQTLGQGPEFLTYFQNEAQLEKSRLLSDRFSAERPKGSFSTLEIQRTEQGDSAMYLCASSDRDPRDTQYFGPGTRLTVL.